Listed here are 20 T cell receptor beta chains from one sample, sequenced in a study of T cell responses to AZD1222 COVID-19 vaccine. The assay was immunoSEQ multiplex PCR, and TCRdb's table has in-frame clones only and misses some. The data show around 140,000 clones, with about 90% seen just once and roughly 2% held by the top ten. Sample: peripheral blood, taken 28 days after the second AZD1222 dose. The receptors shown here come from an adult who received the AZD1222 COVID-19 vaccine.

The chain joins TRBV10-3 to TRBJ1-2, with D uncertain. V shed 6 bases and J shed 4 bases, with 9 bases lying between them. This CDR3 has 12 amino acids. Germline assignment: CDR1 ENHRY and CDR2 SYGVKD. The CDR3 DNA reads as TGTGCCATCAGGCAACCAGTCTATGGCTACACCTTC. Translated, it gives CAIRQPVYGYTF.

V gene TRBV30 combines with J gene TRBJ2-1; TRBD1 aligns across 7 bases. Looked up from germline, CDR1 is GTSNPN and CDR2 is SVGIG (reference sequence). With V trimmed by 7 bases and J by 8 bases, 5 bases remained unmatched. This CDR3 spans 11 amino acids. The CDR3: CALTGDHEQFF. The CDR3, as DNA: TGTGCCTTAACAGGGGACCATGAGCAGTTCTTC.

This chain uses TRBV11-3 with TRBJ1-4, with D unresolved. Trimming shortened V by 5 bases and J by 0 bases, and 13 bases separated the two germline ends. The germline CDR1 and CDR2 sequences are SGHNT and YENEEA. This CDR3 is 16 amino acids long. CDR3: CASSPDGVATNEKLFF. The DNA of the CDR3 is TGTGCCAGCAGCCCCGACGGAGTTGCAACTAATGAAAAACTGTTTTTT.

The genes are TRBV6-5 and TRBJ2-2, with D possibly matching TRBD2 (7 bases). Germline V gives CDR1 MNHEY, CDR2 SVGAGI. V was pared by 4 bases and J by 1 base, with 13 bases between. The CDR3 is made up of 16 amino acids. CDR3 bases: TGTGCCAGCAGTTCCGGAGGGGGGGAGAACACCGGGGAGCTGTTTTTT. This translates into CASSSGGGENTGELFF.

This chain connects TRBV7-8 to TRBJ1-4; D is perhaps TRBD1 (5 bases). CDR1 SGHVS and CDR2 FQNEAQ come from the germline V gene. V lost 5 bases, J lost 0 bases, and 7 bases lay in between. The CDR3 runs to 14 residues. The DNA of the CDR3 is TGTGCCAGCAGCCGACAGACAACTAATGAAAAACTGTTTTTT. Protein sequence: CASSRQTTNEKLFF.

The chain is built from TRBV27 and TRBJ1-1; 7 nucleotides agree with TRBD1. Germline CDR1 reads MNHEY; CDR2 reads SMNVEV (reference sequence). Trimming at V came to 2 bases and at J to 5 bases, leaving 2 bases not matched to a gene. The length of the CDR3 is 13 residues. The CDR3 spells CASSLTGVTEAFF. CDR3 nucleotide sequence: TGTGCCAGCAGTTTAACAGGGGTGACTGAAGCTTTCTTT.

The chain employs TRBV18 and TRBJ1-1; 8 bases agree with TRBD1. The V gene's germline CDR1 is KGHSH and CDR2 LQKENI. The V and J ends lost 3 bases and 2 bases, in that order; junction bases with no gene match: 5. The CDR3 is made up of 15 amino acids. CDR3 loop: CASSPTTGANTEAFF. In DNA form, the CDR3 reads TGTGCCAGCTCACCGACGACAGGGGCAAACACTGAAGCTTTCTTT.

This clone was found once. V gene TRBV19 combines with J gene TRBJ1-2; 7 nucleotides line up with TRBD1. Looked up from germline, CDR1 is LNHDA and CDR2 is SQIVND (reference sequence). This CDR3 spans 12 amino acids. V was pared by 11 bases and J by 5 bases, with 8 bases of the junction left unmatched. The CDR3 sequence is CALGGTAYGYTF. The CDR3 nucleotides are TGTGCCTTGGGGGGGACAGCTTATGGCTACACCTTC.

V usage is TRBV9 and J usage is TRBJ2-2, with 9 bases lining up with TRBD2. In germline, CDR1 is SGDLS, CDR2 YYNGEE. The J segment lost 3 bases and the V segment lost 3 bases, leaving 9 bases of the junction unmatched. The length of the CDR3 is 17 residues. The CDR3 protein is CASSAHKIAGDTGELFF. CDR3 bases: TGTGCCAGCAGCGCCCACAAAATAGCGGGAGACACCGGGGAGCTGTTTTTT.

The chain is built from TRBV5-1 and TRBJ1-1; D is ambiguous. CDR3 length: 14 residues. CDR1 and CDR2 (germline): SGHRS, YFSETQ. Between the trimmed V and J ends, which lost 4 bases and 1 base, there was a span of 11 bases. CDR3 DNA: TGCGCCAGCAGCCCCCGGACGGGGAACACTGAAGCTTTCTTT. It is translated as CASSPRTGNTEAFF. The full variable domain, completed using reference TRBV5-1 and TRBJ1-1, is KAGVTQTPRYLIKTRGQQVTLSCSPISGHRSVSWYQQTPGQGLQFLFEYFSETQRNKGNFPGRFSGRQFSNSRSEMNVSTLELGDSALYLCASSPRTGNTEAFFGQGTRLTVV.

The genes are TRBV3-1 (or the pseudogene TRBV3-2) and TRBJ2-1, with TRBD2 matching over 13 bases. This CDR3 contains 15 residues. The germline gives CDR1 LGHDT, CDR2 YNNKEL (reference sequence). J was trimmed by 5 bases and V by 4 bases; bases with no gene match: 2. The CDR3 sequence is CASSRGLAGNNEQFF. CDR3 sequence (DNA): TGTGCCAGCAGCCGGGGACTAGCGGGGAACAATGAGCAGTTCTTC.

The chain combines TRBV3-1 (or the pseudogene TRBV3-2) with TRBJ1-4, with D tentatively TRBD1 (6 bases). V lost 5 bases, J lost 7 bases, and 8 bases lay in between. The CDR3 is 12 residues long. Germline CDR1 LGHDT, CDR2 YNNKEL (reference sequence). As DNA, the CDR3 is TGTGCCAGCAGCAAGGGGGGTGAAAAACTGTTTTTT. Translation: CASSKGGEKLFF.

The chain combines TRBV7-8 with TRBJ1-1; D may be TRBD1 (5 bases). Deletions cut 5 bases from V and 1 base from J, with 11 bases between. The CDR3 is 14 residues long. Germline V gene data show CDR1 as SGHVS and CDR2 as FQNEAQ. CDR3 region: CASSRGQTNTEAFF. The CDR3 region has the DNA TGTGCCAGCAGCCGAGGACAAACGAACACTGAAGCTTTCTTT.

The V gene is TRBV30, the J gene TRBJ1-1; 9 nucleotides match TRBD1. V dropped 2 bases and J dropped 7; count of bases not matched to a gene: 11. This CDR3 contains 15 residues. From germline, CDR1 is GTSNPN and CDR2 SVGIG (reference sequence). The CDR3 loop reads CAWSLSGTGRSEAFF. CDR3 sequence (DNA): TGTGCCTGGAGTCTCTCCGGGACAGGGCGGAGTGAAGCTTTCTTT.

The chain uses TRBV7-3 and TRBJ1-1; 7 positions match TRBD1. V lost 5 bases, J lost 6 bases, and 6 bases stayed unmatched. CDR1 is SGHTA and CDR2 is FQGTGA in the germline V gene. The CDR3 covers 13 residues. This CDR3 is CASSAYTGAEAFF. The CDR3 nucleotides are TGTGCCAGCAGCGCGTATACAGGGGCTGAAGCTTTCTTT.

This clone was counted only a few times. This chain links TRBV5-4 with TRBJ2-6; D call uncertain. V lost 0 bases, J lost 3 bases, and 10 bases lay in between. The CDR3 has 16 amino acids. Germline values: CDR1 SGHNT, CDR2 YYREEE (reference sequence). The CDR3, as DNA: TGTGCCAGCAGCTTGGCAACAGATGGTGGGGCCAACGTCCTGACTTTC. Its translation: CASSLATDGGANVLTF.

CDR3 region: CASKTGNTEAFF. The CDR3 bases are TGTGCCAGTAAAACAGGGAACACTGAAGCTTTCTTT. The chain combines TRBV19 with TRBJ1-1; tentatively, D is TRBD1 (5 bases). The CDR3 loop spans 12 amino acids. V gave up 7 bases and J gave up 1 base, with 7 bases separating them. The germline V gene encodes CDR1 LNHDA and CDR2 SQIVND (reference sequence).

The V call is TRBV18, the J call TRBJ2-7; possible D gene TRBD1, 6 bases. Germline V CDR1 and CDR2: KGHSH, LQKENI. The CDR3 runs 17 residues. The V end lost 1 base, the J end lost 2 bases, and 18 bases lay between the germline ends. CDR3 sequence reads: CASSPRNLVQGTYEQYV. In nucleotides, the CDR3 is TGTGCCAGCTCACCACGGAATCTCGTTCAGGGGACCTACGAGCAGTACGTC.

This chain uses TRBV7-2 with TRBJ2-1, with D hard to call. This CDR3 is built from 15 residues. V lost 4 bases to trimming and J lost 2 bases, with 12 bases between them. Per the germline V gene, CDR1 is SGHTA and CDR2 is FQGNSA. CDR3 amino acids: CASSSKRFPYNEQFF. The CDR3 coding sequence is TGTGCCAGCAGCTCTAAGAGGTTCCCCTACAATGAGCAGTTCTTC. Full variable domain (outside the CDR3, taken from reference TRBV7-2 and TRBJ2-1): GAGVSQSPSNKVTEKGKDVELRCDPISGHTALYWYRQSLGQGLEFLIYFQGNSAPDKSGLPSDRFSAERTGGSVSTLTIQRTQQEDSAVYLCASSSKRFPYNEQFFGPGTRLTVL.

The CDR3 region has the DNA TGTGCCAGCAGCGTAGCTCCGGAGTTCGCCGAGCAGTACGTC. The encoded protein is CASSVAPEFAEQYV. J is TRBJ2-7 and V is TRBV7-2; D uncertain. The length of the CDR3 is 14 residues. Germline-derived CDR1 and CDR2 are SGHTA and FQGNSA.